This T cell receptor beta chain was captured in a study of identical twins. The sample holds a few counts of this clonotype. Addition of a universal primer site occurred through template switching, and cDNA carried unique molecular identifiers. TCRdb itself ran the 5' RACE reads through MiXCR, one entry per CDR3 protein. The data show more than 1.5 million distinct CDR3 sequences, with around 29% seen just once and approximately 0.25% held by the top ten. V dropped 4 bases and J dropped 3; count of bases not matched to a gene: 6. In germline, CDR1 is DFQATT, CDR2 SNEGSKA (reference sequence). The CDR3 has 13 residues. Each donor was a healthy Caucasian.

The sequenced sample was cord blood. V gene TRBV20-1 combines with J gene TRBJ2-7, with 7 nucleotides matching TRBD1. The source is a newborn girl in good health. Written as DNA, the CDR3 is TGCAGTGCTAATCCCGGACAGGTCTACGAGCAGTACTTC. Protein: CSANPGQVYEQYF.